This is a list of T cell receptor beta chains from one sample in a study of cytomegalovirus exposure and HLA in healthy donors. The assay was immunoSEQ multiplex PCR, and TCRdb's table has in-frame clones only and misses some. The table records fewer than 250,000 clones, roughly 75% of them present only once. Material: PBMCs. The source of these receptors is a man aged 30-40 years in good health and CMV-seropositive. Both conserved end residues are part of each CDR3. The order of the fields is V gene, clone size, D gene, J gene, CDR3 protein, CDR3 DNA. The D gene is left open where the match is weak. A clone size is listed for some rows: how often the clone was seen (once, few, many), or a class if it is expanded.

>TRBV30|NA|NA|TRBJ2-1
CAWSYGEDNEQFF
TGTGCCTGGAGTTACGGGGAAGACAATGAGCAGTTCTTC
>TRBV6-4|NA|NA|TRBJ2-3
CASSVDGFYTDTQYF
TGTGCCAGCAGCGTCGACGGGTTTTACACAGATACGCAGTATTTT
>TRBV2|NA|TRBD1|TRBJ2-5
CASSVDRGEAETQYF
TGTGCCAGCAGTGTAGACAGGGGGGAGGCAGAGACCCAGTACTTC
>TRBV5-1|NA|NA|TRBJ2-3
CASSLDGGTQYF
TGCGCCAGCAGCTTGGATGGCGGTACGCAGTATTTT
>TRBV9|NA|NA|TRBJ2-5
CASSPLGRGETQYF
TGTGCCAGCAGTCCCTTGGGGCGCGGAGAGACCCAGTACTTC
>TRBV9|NA|TRBD1|TRBJ2-7
CASSATRGSDEQYF
TGTGCCAGCAGCGCCACCAGGGGGTCGGACGAGCAGTACTTC
>TRBV4-2|NA|TRBD2|TRBJ2-3
CASSSQTSGTDTQYF
TGTGCCAGCAGCTCCCAGACTAGCGGCACAGATACGCAGTATTTT
>TRBV5-1|few|NA|TRBJ1-4
CASSLDRTTNEKLFF
TGCGCCAGCAGCTTGGACAGAACAACTAATGAAAAACTGTTTTTT
>TRBV7-3|NA|TRBD2|TRBJ2-2
CASSLVAGGLNTGELFF
TGTGCCAGCAGCTTAGTAGCGGGGGGATTGAACACCGGGGAGCTGTTTTTT
>TRBV6-5|NA|NA|TRBJ1-3
CASSYRQVGNTIYF
TGTGCCAGCAGTTACAGGCAGGTTGGAAACACCATATATTTT
>TRBV6-6|NA|TRBD1|TRBJ2-1
CASSLDRLSYNEQFF
TGTGCCAGCAGTTTGGACAGGTTATCCTACAATGAGCAGTTCTTC
>TRBV5-1|NA|NA|TRBJ2-3
CAGSLAPGTDTQYF
TGCGCCGGCAGCTTGGCACCGGGCACAGATACGCAGTATTTT
>TRBV5-5|few|NA|TRBJ2-3
CASSLETRVTDTQYF
TGTGCCAGCAGCTTGGAGACTCGCGTCACAGATACGCAGTATTTT
>TRBV19|NA|NA|TRBJ1-2
CASSEGRYGYTF
TGTGCCAGTAGCGAAGGGAGGTATGGCTACACCTTC
>TRBV6-6|few|NA|TRBJ2-5
CASSSGDTFGETQYF
TGTGCCAGCAGTTCCGGGGACACCTTCGGAGAGACCCAGTACTTC
>TRBV9|NA|TRBD1|TRBJ2-5
CASSVTGTGAWETQYF
TGTGCCAGCAGCGTTACCGGGACAGGGGCTTGGGAGACCCAGTACTTC
>TRBV7-9|once|TRBD1|TRBJ1-1
CASSPDRVTEAFF
TGTGCCAGCAGCCCAGACAGGGTCACTGAAGCTTTCTTT
>TRBV29-1|NA|NA|TRBJ2-3
CSVDFPQGTDTQYF
TGCAGCGTCGACTTTCCCCAGGGAACAGATACGCAGTATTTT
>TRBV4-2|few|NA|TRBJ2-7
CASSRASGVEWEQYF
TGTGCCAGCAGCCGAGCTTCCGGGGTTGAGTGGGAGCAGTACTTC
>TRBV29-1|once|TRBD1|TRBJ2-1
CSVSGGARYEQFF
TGCAGCGTTTCAGGGGGCGCGAGGTATGAGCAGTTCTTC
>TRBV7-8|NA|NA|TRBJ1-3
CASSSLKSSGNTIYF
TGTGCCAGCAGCTCCCTTAAGAGCTCTGGAAACACCATATATTTT
>TRBV18|NA|NA|TRBJ2-3
CASSPRSPGGTDTQYF
TGTGCCAGCTCACCAAGGAGCCCCGGAGGGACAGATACGCAGTATTTT
>TRBV29-1|NA|TRBD1|TRBJ2-7
CSVRGQGGSYEQYF
TGCAGCGTCCGCGGACAGGGTGGATCCTACGAGCAGTACTTC
>TRBV7-3|NA|TRBD1|TRBJ1-3
CASSLDRGSTIYF
TGTGCCAGCAGCTTAGACAGGGGTAGCACCATATATTTT
>TRBV11-1|NA|TRBD2|TRBJ2-1
CASRLRLAGVSSYNEQFF
TGTGCCAGCAGGTTAAGACTAGCGGGGGTTTCCTCCTACAATGAGCAGTTCTTC
>TRBV5-4|few|TRBD1|TRBJ1-2
CASRSGQGVTNYGYTF
TGTGCCAGCAGGTCGGGACAGGGGGTTACTAACTATGGCTACACCTTC
>TRBV28|NA|TRBD2|TRBJ2-5
CASTPLLAGGEETQYF
TGTGCCAGTACCCCCCTACTAGCGGGAGGAGAAGAGACCCAGTACTTC
>TRBV29-1|NA|NA|TRBJ2-7
CSVIRDRDYEQYF
TGCAGCGTTATCCGGGATCGTGATTACGAGCAGTACTTC
>TRBV5-4|NA|TRBD1|TRBJ2-5
CASSRGDRAFQETQYF
TGTGCCAGCAGCAGGGGGGACAGGGCCTTTCAAGAGACCCAGTACTTC
>TRBV27|few|TRBD2|TRBJ2-7
CASSLGTNYEQYF
TGTGCCAGCAGTTTAGGGACTAACTACGAGCAGTACTTC
>TRBV5-1|NA|TRBD1|TRBJ2-7
CASSRGTGSSYEQYF
TGCGCCAGCAGCCGGGGGACAGGGAGCTCCTACGAGCAGTACTTC
>TRBV6-5|NA|TRBD2|TRBJ2-2
CASSSLSGGHTGELFF
TGTGCCAGCAGTTCTCTGAGCGGGGGTCACACCGGGGAGCTGTTTTTT
>TRBV7-2|NA|TRBD1|TRBJ2-5
CASSRQGQETQYF
TGTGCCAGCAGCAGACAGGGACAAGAGACCCAGTACTTC
>TRBV11-1|NA|TRBD1|TRBJ1-6
CASSYRGNNSPLHF
TGTGCCAGCAGCTACAGGGGAAATAATTCACCCCTCCACTTT
>TRBV27|NA|TRBD1|TRBJ2-1
CASSPGQVYNEQFF
TGTGCCAGCAGTCCGGGACAGGTATACAATGAGCAGTTCTTC
>TRBV28|NA|NA|TRBJ1-1
CASSPGGSPNQAFF
TGTGCCAGCAGCCCGGGAGGGAGCCCCAACCAAGCTTTCTTT
>TRBV18|NA|TRBD1|TRBJ2-3
CASSPTGGSTDTQYF
TGTGCCAGCTCTCCCACAGGGGGAAGCACAGATACGCAGTATTTT
>TRBV6-5|NA|NA|TRBJ1-6
CASSPMEGDNSPLHF
TGTGCCAGCAGCCCGATGGAAGGGGATAATTCACCCCTCCACTTT
>TRBV19|NA|NA|TRBJ2-1
CASSIRDTSNEQFF
TGTGCCAGTAGTATCAGGGACACTTCCAATGAGCAGTTCTTC
>TRBV6-5|NA|TRBD1|TRBJ1-6
CASSYGGQFNSPLHF
TGTGCCAGCAGTTATGGGGGACAGTTTAATTCACCCCTCCACTTT
>TRBV5-1|NA|TRBD1|TRBJ2-7
CASSPGQGEGRF
TGCGCCAGCAGCCCGGGACAGGGAGAAGGTCGATTC
>TRBV30|NA|NA|TRBJ2-6
CAWSVTTGYSGANVLTF
TGTGCCTGGAGTGTTACCACAGGGTACTCTGGGGCCAACGTCCTGACTTTC
>TRBV19|NA|NA|TRBJ1-2
CASTPGLPSGGYTF
TGTGCCAGTACTCCGGGACTCCCAAGCGGCGGCTACACCTTC
>TRBV27|once|TRBD1|TRBJ1-2
CASISLRGDRGNGYTF
TGTGCCAGCATCTCCCTCCGGGGTGACAGGGGGAATGGCTACACCTTC
>TRBV5-1|NA|TRBD2|TRBJ2-1
CASSGSLAGGPEQFF
TGCGCCAGCAGCGGGAGCCTAGCGGGGGGTCCTGAGCAGTTCTTC
>TRBV7-2|NA|NA|TRBJ1-1
CASSLVGLGGNTEAFF
TGTGCCAGCAGCCTAGTGGGGCTGGGGGGAAACACTGAAGCTTTCTTT
>TRBV7-2|NA|TRBD2|TRBJ2-3
CASSGGGDTQYF
TGTGCCAGCAGCGGGGGGGGAGATACGCAGTATTTT
>TRBV14|NA|NA|TRBJ1-1
CASSQDRRQYTEAFF
TGTGCCAGCAGCCAAGATCGTCGACAATACACTGAAGCTTTCTTT
>TRBV10-3|NA|TRBD1|TRBJ1-2
CAISVGQGMDYGYTF
TGTGCCATCAGTGTGGGACAGGGTATGGACTATGGCTACACCTTC
>TRBV5-1|NA|NA|TRBJ2-2
CASSRGATDTGELFF
TGCGCCAGCAGCCGGGGGGCCACGGACACCGGGGAGCTGTTTTTT
>TRBV11-1|few|NA|TRBJ2-5
CASSLDRGETQYF
TGTGCCAGCAGCCTAGACAGAGGGGAGACCCAGTACTTC
>TRBV5-6|NA|TRBD1|TRBJ2-3
CASRVQGALDTQYF
TGTGCCAGCAGGGTTCAGGGGGCTTTAGATACGCAGTATTTT
>TRBV7-9|NA|NA|TRBJ1-6
CASGRHSYNSPLHF
TGTGCCAGCGGCCGACATAGTTATAATTCACCCCTCCACTTT
>TRBV7-8|few|NA|TRBJ1-1
CASSLQGITEAFF
TGTGCCAGCAGCTTACAGGGAATAACTGAAGCTTTCTTT